The next 18 T cell receptor beta chains were all read from a single sample in a study of OX40 agonist ivuxolimab in advanced cancers. Some clones are missing from TCRdb's copy, which holds only in-frame ones; the method was immunoSEQ multiplex PCR. The repertoire holds roughly 97,000 clones, 86% seen once, with more than 5% in the top ten. Here the sequenced sample was CD4+ or CD8+ T cells sorted from blood, taken in a trial of the OX40 agonist ivuxolimab. These receptors came from an adult with an advanced solid tumor such as melanoma, head and neck, liver or kidney cancer.

The J gene is TRBJ2-2, the V gene TRBV18; possible D gene TRBD1, 6 bases. Germline-derived CDR1 and CDR2 are KGHSH and LQKENI. The CDR3 is made up of 14 amino acids. V dropped 6 bases and J dropped 4 bases, with 12 bases sitting between them. CDR3 amino acids: CASSRDISTGELFF. The DNA of the CDR3 is TGTGCCAGCTCGAGGGACATCTCCACCGGGGAGCTGTTTTTT.

The chain has TRBV6-5 and TRBJ2-6; weak D call: TRBD1 (6 bases). This CDR3 has 16 residues. Trimming cost V 0 bases and J 2 bases, with 8 bases left between them. Germline V lookup: CDR1 MNHEY, CDR2 SVGAGI. The CDR3 loop is CASSYSGATGANVLTF. CDR3 coding DNA: TGTGCCAGCAGTTACTCGGGGGCAACTGGGGCCAACGTCCTGACTTTC.

The chain has TRBV7-3 and TRBJ1-1; no clear D. The CDR3 is made up of 13 amino acids. Germline CDR1 and CDR2: SGHTA and FQGTGA. Trimming took off 4 bases at V and 7 bases at J, with 13 bases between the two ends. This CDR3 is CASSSSGFGEAFF. In DNA, the CDR3 is TGTGCCAGCAGCTCCTCAGGTTTCGGTGAAGCTTTCTTT.

The chain employs TRBV12-5 and TRBJ1-4; D is possibly TRBD1 (5 bases). CDR3 length: 16 amino acids. V lost 2 bases to trimming and J lost 7 bases, with 17 bases between them. The V gene's germline CDR1 is LGHNT and CDR2 FRNRAP. For the CDR3, the DNA is TGTGCTAGTGGTTTGTCAGGGTTTGGTTCAGGTGAAAAACTGTTTTTT. Its translation is CASGLSGFGSGEKLFF.

This chain links TRBV7-2 with TRBJ2-7, with 7 positions matching TRBD2. V shed 4 bases, J shed 2 bases, and the junction held 11 bases outside the gene matches. The germline gives CDR1 SGHTA, CDR2 FQGNSA. The CDR3 consists of 16 residues. CDR3 in amino acids: CASSSSGVAGAYEQYF. CDR3 in DNA: TGTGCCAGCAGCTCCAGTGGGGTTGCGGGAGCCTACGAGCAGTACTTC.

The rearrangement uses TRBV6-1 and TRBJ1-5; D not resolved. The CDR3 length is 13 residues. The V and J ends lost 8 bases and 4 bases respectively, with 12 bases between them. Germline CDR1 and CDR2: MNHNS and SASEGT. CDR3 nucleotides: TGTGCCAGCGATAGGGATCCTAATCAGCCCCAGCATTTT. Its translation is CASDRDPNQPQHF.

The table lists this clone with a few counts. V usage is TRBV9 and J usage is TRBJ1-1; no clear D. From germline, CDR1 is SGDLS and CDR2 YYNGEE. The CDR3 is 14 residues long. V shed 3 bases and J shed 6 bases, with 15 bases lying between them. CDR3 bases: TGTGCCAGCAGCGCCGTCAAAGGATCTTCTGAAGCTTTCTTT. It translates to CASSAVKGSSEAFF.

This clone is a singleton in its sample. The chain has TRBV27 and TRBJ1-3; TRBD1 might be the D (6 bases). Per germline, CDR1 MNHEY and CDR2 SMNVEV (reference sequence). V dropped 11 bases and J dropped 0 bases, with 20 bases sitting between them. The CDR3 has 16 residues. Here the CDR3 reads CAPPAGAPYSGNTIYF. The CDR3 DNA is TGTGCCCCCCCGGCAGGGGCCCCGTACTCTGGAAACACCATATATTTT.

This clone came up once. The V and J genes are TRBV5-1 and TRBJ1-2; D is unclear. The germline V gene has CDR1 SGHRS and CDR2 YFSETQ. The CDR3 runs to 13 residues. Trimming removed 2 bases from V and 4 bases from J, with 9 bases in between. This chain's CDR3 is CASSFGSTYGYTF. CDR3 DNA: TGCGCCAGCAGCTTCGGGAGCACCTATGGCTACACCTTC.

The rearrangement joins TRBV7-6 to TRBJ1-3; 7 bases are shared with TRBD1. Per germline, CDR1 SGHVS and CDR2 FNYEAQ. This CDR3 is 15 amino acids long. V lost 5 bases to trimming and J lost 2 bases; unmatched junction nucleotides: 6. The CDR3 loop reads CASSISQGAGNTIYF. The CDR3 coding sequence is TGTGCCAGCAGCATATCTCAGGGGGCTGGAAACACCATATATTTT.

This chain's CDR3 is CASSLVLNEKLFF. Here the CDR3 DNA reads TGCGCCAGCAGCCTCGTCCTGAATGAAAAACTGTTTTTT. The chain combines TRBV4-3 with TRBJ1-4; no clear D. This CDR3 comprises 13 residues. V was cut by 4 bases and J by 5 bases, with 8 bases left in between. In germline, CDR1 is LGHNA, CDR2 YSLEER.

Ten or more counts support this clone. The J gene is TRBJ2-1, the V gene TRBV30; the D is unclear. With 3 bases removed from V and 4 bases from J, the gap between germline ends came to 4 bases. The CDR3 runs to 11 residues. CDR1 and CDR2 (germline): GTSNPN, SVGIG (reference sequence). CDR3 region: CAWSRYNEQFF. CDR3 coding DNA: TGTGCCTGGAGCAGGTACAATGAGCAGTTCTTC.

V is TRBV6-5 and J is TRBJ1-1; no clear D. This CDR3 has 13 amino acids. The germline V and J ends were trimmed by 6 bases and 3 bases, with 11 bases remaining between them. The germline CDR1 and CDR2 sequences are MNHEY and SVGAGI. The CDR3 nucleotides read TGTGCCAGCAGGGTGGTGGTGGACACTGAAGCTTTCTTT. Its protein product is CASRVVVDTEAFF.

V and J are TRBV27 and TRBJ2-5, with D perhaps TRBD1 (6 bases). Between the trimmed V and J ends, which lost 6 bases and 1 base, there was a span of 12 bases. The CDR3 has 14 residues. From germline, CDR1 is MNHEY and CDR2 SMNVEV (reference sequence). CDR3 protein: CASSVGTLQETQYF. The CDR3 coding sequence is TGTGCCAGCAGCGTTGGGACACTCCAAGAGACCCAGTACTTC.

The genes are TRBV19 and TRBJ1-1, with 8 positions matching TRBD1. This CDR3 has 16 amino acids. In germline, CDR1 is LNHDA, CDR2 SQIVND (reference sequence). After removal of 5 bases from V and 6 bases from J, the junction contained 14 bases not matched to a gene. The CDR3 spells CASSHLRTGRESEAFF. CDR3 nucleotide sequence: TGTGCCAGTAGTCACCTTAGGACAGGGAGGGAGTCTGAAGCTTTCTTT.

This clone was counted once. The chain combines TRBV6-5 with TRBJ1-2; a weak D match, TRBD1 (6 bases). Trimming pared 0 bases from V and 9 bases from J, leaving 11 bases between. Germline loops: CDR1 MNHEY, CDR2 SVGAGI. CDR3 length equals 13 residues. The CDR3, as DNA: TGTGCCAGCAGTTACTCGGGGGGCGGGAGCTACACCTTC. Translation: CASSYSGGGSYTF.

This chain uses TRBV30 with TRBJ1-4; 9 bases agree with TRBD1. The germline CDR1 and CDR2 sequences are GTSNPN and SVGIG (reference sequence). This CDR3 spans 14 amino acids. The J segment lost 7 bases and the V segment lost 5 bases, leaving 8 bases of the junction unmatched. The CDR3 spells CAWGAMDRGEKLFF. CDR3 nucleotide sequence: TGTGCCTGGGGCGCGATGGACAGGGGTGAAAAACTGTTTTTT.

The V gene is TRBV4-1, the J gene TRBJ2-1; D is perhaps TRBD1 (6 bases). Trimming left V 0 bases short and J 7 bases short, with 10 bases between. CDR1 and CDR2 from the germline V gene are MGHRA and YSYEKL. The CDR3 runs to 14 residues. The CDR3 bases are TGCGCCAGCAGCCAAGATCATAGGGGGAATGAGCAGTTCTTC. As protein: CASSQDHRGNEQFF.